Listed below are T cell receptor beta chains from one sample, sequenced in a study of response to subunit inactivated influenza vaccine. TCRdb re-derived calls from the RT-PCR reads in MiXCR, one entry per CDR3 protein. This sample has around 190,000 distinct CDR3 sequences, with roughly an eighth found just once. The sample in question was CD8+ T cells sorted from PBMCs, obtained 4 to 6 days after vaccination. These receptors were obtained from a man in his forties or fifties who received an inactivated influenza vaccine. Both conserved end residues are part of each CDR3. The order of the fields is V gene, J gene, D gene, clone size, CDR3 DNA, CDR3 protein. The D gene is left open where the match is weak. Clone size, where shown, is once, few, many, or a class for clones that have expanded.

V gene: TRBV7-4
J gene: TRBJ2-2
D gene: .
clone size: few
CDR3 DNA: TGTGCCAGCAGCTCCATACAGGAGCTGTTTTTT
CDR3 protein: CASSSIQELFF

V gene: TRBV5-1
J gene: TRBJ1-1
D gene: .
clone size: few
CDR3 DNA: TGCGCCAGCAGCTCCTACCCTGTAGCCCTGAACACTGAAGCTTTCTTT
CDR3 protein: CASSSYPVALNTEAFF

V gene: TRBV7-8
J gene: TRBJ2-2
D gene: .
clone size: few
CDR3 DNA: TGTGCCAGCAGCCACATTGTCGGGGTGAACACCGGGGAGCTGTTTTTT
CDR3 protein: CASSHIVGVNTGELFF

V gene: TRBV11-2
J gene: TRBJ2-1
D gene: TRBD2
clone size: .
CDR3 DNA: TGTGCCAGCAGCCTCCCCACTAGCGGGAGCTACAATGAGCAGTTCTTC
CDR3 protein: CASSLPTSGSYNEQFF

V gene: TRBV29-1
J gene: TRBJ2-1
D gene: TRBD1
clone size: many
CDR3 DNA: TGCAGCGTATCCGGGACAGGGTTTTACAATGAGCAGTTCTTC
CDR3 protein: CSVSGTGFYNEQFF

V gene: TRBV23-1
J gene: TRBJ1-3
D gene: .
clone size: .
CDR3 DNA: TGCGCCAGCAGTCAAAGTCAGGGGAGCTCTGGAAACACCATATATTTT
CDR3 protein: CASSQSQGSSGNTIYF

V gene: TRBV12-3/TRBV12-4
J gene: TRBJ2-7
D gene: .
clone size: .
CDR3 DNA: TGTGCCAGCAGTTTCGGACAGTTCTACGAGCAGTACTTC
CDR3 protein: CASSFGQFYEQYF

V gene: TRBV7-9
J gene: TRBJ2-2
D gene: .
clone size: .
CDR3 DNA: TGTGCCAGCAGCCCCCATTCGGGCACCGGGGAGCTGTTTTTT
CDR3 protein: CASSPHSGTGELFF

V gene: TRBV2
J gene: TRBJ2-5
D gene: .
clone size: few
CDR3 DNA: TGTGCCAGCAGACCGAAGGCAGAAGAGACCCAGTACTTC
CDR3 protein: CASRPKAEETQYF

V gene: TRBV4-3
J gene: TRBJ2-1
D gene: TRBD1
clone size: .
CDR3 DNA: TGCGCCAGCAGCCGATTTCAGACAGGGACCAATGAGCAGTTCTTC
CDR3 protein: CASSRFQTGTNEQFF

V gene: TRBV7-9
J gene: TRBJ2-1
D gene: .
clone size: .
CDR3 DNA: TGTTCCAGCACCTTACAGAGCTCCTACAATGAGCAGTTCTTC
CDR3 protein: CSSTLQSSYNEQFF

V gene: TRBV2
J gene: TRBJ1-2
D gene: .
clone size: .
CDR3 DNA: TGTGCCAGCAGCCGCAGGGAGGAAGGCTACACCTTC
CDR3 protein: CASSRREEGYTF

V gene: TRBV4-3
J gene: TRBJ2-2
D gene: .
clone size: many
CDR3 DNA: TGCGCCAGCAGCCCCCTAGGGGCCGGGGAGCTGTTTTTT
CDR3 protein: CASSPLGAGELFF

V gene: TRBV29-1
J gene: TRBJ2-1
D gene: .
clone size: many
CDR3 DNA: TGCAGCGTTGAAGATCGGGGAGGCTACTCCTACAATGAGCAGTTCTTC
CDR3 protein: CSVEDRGGYSYNEQFF

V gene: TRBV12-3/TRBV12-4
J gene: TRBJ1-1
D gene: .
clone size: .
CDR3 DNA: TGTGCCAGCAGCCCATCAACAGGGCTGGGCGCTGAAGCTTTCTTT
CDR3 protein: CASSPSTGLGAEAFF

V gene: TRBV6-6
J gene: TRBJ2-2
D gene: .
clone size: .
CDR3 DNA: TGTGCCAGCAGTTACGGCATCCCCGGGGAGCTGTTTTTT
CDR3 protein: CASSYGIPGELFF

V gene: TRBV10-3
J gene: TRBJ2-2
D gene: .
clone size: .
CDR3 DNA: TGTGCCATCAGTGAGTTCGTCACCGGGGAGCTGTTTTTT
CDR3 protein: CAISEFVTGELFF

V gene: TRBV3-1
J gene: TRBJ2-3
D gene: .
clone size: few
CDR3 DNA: TGTGCCAGCAGCCAACTAGGGGAGGTAGATACGCAGTATTTT
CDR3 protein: CASSQLGEVDTQYF

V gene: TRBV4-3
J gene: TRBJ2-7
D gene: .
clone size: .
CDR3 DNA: TGCGCCAGCAGCCAAGATAACAGTCTGGCAGGGAAGAACGAGCAGTACTTC
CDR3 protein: CASSQDNSLAGKNEQYF

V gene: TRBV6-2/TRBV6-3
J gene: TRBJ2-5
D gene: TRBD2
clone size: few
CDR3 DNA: TGTGCCAGCAGTTACCAGGTGGGACTAGCGCTAGAGACCCAGTACTTC
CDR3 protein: CASSYQVGLALETQYF

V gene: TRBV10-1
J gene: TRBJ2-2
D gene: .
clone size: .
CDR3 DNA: TGCGCCAGCAGTGAGTTGGGCGGGGAGCTGTTTTTT
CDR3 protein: CASSELGGELFF

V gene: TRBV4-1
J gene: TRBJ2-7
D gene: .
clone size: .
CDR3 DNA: TGCGCCAGCAGCCAAGATGGGGCGACCGGCTACGAGCAGTACTTC
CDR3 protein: CASSQDGATGYEQYF

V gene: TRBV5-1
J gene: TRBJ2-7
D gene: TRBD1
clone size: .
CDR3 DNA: TGCGCCAGCAGGGGACAGGGTGTTCACGAGCAGTACTTC
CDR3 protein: CASRGQGVHEQYF

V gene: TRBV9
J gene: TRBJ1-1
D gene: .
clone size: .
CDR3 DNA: TGTGCCAGCAGCTTAAGGGGCGCTGAAGCTTTCTTT
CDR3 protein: CASSLRGAEAFF

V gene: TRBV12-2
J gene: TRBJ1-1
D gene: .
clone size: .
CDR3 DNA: TGTGCAAGTCGCTTAAGGGCGAGGGACACTGAAGCTTTCTTT
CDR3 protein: CASRLRARDTEAFF

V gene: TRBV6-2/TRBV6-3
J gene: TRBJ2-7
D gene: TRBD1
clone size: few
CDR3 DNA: TGTGCCAGCAGTACGACGGGACAGGTCATTTCCTACGAGCAGTACTTC
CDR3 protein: CASSTTGQVISYEQYF

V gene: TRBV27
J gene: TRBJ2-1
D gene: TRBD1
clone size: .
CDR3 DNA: TGTGCCAGCAGTTTATCGCGGACAGGGGTAAATGAGCAGTTCTTC
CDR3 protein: CASSLSRTGVNEQFF

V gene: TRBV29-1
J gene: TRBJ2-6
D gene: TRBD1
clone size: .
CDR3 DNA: TGCAGCGTTTCCGGACAGGCAAGCTCTGGGGCCAACGTCCTGACTTTC
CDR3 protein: CSVSGQASSGANVLTF

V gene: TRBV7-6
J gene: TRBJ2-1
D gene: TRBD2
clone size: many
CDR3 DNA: TGTGCCAGCAGCCACGGGACTAGCGGTCTAAATGAGCAGTTCTTC
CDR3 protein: CASSHGTSGLNEQFF

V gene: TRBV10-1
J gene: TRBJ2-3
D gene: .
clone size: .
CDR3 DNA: TGCGCCAGCAGTGAGGTAGCGACATCTAGCACAGCTACGCAGTATTTT
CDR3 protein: CASSEVATSSTATQYF

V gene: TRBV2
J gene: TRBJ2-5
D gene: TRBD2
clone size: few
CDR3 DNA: TGTGCCAGCACGGGGGAGGGTCAAGAGACCCAGTACTTC
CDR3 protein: CASTGEGQETQYF

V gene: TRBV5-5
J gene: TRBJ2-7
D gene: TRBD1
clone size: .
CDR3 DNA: TGTGCCAGCAGCCTACAGACAGGGAGCCACGAGCAGTACTTC
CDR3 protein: CASSLQTGSHEQYF

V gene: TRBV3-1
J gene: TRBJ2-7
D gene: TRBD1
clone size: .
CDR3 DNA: TGTGCCAGCAGCCGGCAGAACAGGGGCCCGGAGCAGTACTTC
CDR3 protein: CASSRQNRGPEQYF

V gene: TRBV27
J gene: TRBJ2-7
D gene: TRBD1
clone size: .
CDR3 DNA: TGTGCCAGCAGTTCAAGGGGGTGGACAGGGATCAACGAGCAGTACTTC
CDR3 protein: CASSSRGWTGINEQYF

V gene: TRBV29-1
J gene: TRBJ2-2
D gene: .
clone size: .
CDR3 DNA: TGCAGCGTTGAGAAAAGAACCGGGGAGCTGTTTTTT
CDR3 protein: CSVEKRTGELFF

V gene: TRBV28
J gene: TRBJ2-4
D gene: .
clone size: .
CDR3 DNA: TGTGCCAGCAGTTTATGGGGGGACATAGCCAAAAACATTCAGTACTTC
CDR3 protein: CASSLWGDIAKNIQYF

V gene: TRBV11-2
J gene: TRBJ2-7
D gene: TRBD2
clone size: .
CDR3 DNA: TGTGCCAGCAGCCCGCGGGGGGAGGGGGACTACGAGCAGTACTTC
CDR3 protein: CASSPRGEGDYEQYF

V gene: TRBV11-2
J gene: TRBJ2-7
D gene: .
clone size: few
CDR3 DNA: TGTGCCAGCAGCTTAGTTGGGGGATGGTACGAGCAGTACTTC
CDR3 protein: CASSLVGGWYEQYF

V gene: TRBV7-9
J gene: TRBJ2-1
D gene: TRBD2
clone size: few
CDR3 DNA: TGTGCCAGCAGCTGGGGGACTAGCGGGAGCAGGGAAAATGAGCAGTTCTTC
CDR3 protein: CASSWGTSGSRENEQFF

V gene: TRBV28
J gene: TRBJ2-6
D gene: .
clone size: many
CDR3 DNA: TGTGCCAGCAGTTTTTGGCAGACTGCAGTCTCTGGGGCCAACGTCCTGACTTTC
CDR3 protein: CASSFWQTAVSGANVLTF

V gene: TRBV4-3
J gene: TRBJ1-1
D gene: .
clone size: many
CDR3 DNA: TGCGCCAGCAGCCAAGATTGGAACACTGAAGCTTTCTTT
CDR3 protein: CASSQDWNTEAFF

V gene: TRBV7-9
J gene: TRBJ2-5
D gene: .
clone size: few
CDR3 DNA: TGTGCCAGCAGCCCCGACTTCTGGACAGCCCAAGAGACCCAGTACTTC
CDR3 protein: CASSPDFWTAQETQYF

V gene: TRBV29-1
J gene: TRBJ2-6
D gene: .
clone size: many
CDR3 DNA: TGCAGCGTTGAAGATCTTGGGGCAGCCTCTGGGGCCAACGTCCTGACTTTC
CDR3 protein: CSVEDLGAASGANVLTF

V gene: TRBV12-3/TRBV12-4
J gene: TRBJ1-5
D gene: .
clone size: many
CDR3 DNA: TGTGCCAGCAGTCCCTTTTTTCAGCCTAATCAGCCCCAGCATTTT
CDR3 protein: CASSPFFQPNQPQHF

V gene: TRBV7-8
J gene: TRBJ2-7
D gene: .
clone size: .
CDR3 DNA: TGTGCCAGCAGCTTTCCGGGCTACAACTACGAGCAGTACTTC
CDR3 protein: CASSFPGYNYEQYF

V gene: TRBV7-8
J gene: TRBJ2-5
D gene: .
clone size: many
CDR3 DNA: TGTGCCAGCAGCTTCCCCGGGGTCCAAGAGACCCAGTACTTC
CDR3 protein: CASSFPGVQETQYF

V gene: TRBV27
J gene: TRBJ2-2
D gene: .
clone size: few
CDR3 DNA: TGTGCCAGCAGTTTATGGGGAAACACCGGGGAGCTGTTTTTT
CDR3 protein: CASSLWGNTGELFF

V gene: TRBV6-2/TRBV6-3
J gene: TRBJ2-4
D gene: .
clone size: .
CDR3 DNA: TGTGCCAGCAGTTACCGCAGCGGCCCCCAAAACATTCAGTACTTC
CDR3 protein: CASSYRSGPQNIQYF

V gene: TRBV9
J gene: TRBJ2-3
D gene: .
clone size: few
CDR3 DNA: TGTGCCAGCAGCGTAGTAGGGGGTGGGCCTTCAGATACGCAGTATTTT
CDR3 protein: CASSVVGGGPSDTQYF

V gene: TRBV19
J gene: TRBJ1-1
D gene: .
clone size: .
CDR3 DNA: TGTGCCAGTAGCAGGGCAACTGAAGCTTTCTTT
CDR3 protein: CASSRATEAFF

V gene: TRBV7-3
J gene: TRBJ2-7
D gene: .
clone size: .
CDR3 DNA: TGTGCCAGCAGCTTAACCCCGAGGCTCTCAAAGATCGGCGAGCAGTACTTC
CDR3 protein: CASSLTPRLSKIGEQYF

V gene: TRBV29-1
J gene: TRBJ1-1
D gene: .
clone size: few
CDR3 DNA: TGCAGCGTCGGCTTCGGGGACCCTGAAGCTTTCTTT
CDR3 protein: CSVGFGDPEAFF

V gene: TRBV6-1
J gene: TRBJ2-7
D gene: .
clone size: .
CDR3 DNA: TGTGCCAGCAGTAGGGACGGGCCTCACTACGAGCAGTACTTC
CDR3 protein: CASSRDGPHYEQYF

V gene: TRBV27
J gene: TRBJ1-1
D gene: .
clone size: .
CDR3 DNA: TGTGCCAGCAGTTTATCCATCCGTACTTTAGGTGTCGTAGCTTTCTTT
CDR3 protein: CASSLSIRTLGVVAFF

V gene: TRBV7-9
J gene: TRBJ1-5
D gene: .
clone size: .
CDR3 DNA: TGTGCCAGCAGCTTACCGGGACGAAATCAGCCCCAGCATTTT
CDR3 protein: CASSLPGRNQPQHF

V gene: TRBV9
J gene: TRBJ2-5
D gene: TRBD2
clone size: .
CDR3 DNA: TGTGCCAGCAGCGCCCCTCCGGGACTAGCGGGAGGACCGCGGGAGACCCAGTACTTC
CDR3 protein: CASSAPPGLAGGPRETQYF

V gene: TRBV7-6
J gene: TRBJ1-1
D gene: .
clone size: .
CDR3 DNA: TGTGCCAGCAGCTTAGGTATAGGGGACACTGAAGCTTTCTTT
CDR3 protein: CASSLGIGDTEAFF

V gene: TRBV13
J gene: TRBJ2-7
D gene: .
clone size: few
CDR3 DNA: TGTGCCAGCAGCTTAGGCAGTACAGGGCTCGAGCAGTACTTC
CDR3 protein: CASSLGSTGLEQYF

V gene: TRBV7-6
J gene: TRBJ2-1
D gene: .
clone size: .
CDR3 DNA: TGTGCCAGCAGCCCCCCGGGGCAAAGCTCCTACAATGAGCAGTTCTTC
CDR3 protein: CASSPPGQSSYNEQFF

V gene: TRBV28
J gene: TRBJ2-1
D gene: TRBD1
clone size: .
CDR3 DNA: TGTGCCAGCAGTTTAATGACAGGGGTGTCCTACAATGAGCAGTTCTTC
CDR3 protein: CASSLMTGVSYNEQFF